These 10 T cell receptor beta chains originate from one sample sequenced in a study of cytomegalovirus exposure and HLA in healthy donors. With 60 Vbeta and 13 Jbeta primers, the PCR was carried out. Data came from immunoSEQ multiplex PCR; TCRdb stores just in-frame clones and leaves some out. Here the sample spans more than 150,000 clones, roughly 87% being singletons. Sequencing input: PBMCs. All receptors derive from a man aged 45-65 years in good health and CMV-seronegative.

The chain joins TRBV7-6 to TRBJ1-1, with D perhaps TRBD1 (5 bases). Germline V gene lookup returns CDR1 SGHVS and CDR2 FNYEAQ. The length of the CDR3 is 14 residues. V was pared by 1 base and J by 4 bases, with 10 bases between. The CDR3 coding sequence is TGTGCCAGCAGCTTAGGAGGGAGGGGCACTGAAGCTTTCTTT. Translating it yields CASSLGGRGTEAFF.

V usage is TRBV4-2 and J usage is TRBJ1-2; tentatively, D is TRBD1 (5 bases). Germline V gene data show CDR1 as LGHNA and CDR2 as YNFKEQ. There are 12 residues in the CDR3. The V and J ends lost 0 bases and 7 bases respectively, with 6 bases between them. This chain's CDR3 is CASSQDQGGYTF. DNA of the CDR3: TGTGCCAGCAGCCAAGACCAGGGTGGCTACACCTTC.

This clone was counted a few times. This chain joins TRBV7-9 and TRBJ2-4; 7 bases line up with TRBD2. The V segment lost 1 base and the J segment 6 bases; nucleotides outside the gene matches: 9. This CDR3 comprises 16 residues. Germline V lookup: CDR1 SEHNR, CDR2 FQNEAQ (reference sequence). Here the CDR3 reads CASSLGAGLNINIQYF. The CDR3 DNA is TGTGCCAGCAGCTTAGGAGCGGGGCTTAACATAAACATTCAGTACTTC.

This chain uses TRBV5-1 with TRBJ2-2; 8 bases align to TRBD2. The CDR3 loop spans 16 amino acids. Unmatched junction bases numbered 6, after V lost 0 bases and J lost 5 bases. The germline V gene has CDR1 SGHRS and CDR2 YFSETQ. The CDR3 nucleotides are TGCGCCAGCAGCTTGGCACGGGAGGGCCGAACCGGGGAGCTGTTTTTT. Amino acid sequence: CASSLAREGRTGELFF.

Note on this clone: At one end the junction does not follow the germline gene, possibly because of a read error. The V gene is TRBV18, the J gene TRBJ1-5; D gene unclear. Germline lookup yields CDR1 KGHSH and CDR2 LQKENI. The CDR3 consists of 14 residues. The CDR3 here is CASSRTNPSQPHHF. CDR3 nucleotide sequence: TGTGCCAGCTCACGGACTAATCCATCTCAGCCCCATCATTTT. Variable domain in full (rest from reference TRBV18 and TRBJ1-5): NAGVMQNPRHLVRRRGQEARLRCSPMKGHSHVYWYRQLPEEGLKFMVYLQKENIIDESGMPKERFSAEFPKEGPSILRIQQVVRGDSAAYFCASSRTNPSQPHHFGDGTRLSIL.

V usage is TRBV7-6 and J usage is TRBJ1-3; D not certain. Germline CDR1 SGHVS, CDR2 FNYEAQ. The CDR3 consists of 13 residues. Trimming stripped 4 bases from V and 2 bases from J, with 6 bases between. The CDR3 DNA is TGTGCCAGCAGCTCGAGTACTGGAAACACCATATATTTT. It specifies CASSSSTGNTIYF.

This chain's CDR3 is CASSVKVGGTYNEQFF. The CDR3 DNA follows: TGTGCCAGCAGCGTAAAGGTGGGGGGGACCTACAATGAGCAGTTCTTC. The rearrangement uses TRBV9 and TRBJ2-1, with 7 bases lining up with TRBD2. V dropped 1 base and J dropped 2; count of bases not matched to a gene: 6. The CDR3 has 16 amino acids. The V gene's germline CDR1 is SGDLS and CDR2 YYNGEE.

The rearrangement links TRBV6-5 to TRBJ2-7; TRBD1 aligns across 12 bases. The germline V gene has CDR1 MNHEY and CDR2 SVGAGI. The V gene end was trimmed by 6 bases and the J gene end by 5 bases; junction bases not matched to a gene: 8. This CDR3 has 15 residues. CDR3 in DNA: TGTGCCAGCAGACCCGGTGGGACAGGGGGCGACGAGCAGTACTTC. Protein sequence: CASRPGGTGGDEQYF.

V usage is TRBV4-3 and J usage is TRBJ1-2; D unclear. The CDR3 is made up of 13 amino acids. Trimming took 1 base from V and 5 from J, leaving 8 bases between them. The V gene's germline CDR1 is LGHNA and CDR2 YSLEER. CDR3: CASSQVGGYGYTF. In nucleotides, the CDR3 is TGCGCCAGCAGCCAAGTCGGCGGGTATGGCTACACCTTC.

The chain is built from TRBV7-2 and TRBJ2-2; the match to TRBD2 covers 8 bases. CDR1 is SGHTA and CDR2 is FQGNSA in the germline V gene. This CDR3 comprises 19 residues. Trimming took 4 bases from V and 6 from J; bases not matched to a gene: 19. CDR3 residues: CASSSSSIRRRGVPGELFF. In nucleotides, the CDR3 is TGTGCCAGCAGCTCTTCCTCTATTAGACGGCGGGGGGTACCCGGGGAGCTGTTTTTT. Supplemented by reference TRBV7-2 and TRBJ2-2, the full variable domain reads GAGVSQSPSNKVTEKGKDVELRCDPISGHTALYWYRQSLGQGLEFLIYFQGNSAPDKSGLPSDRFSAERTGGSVSTLTIQRTQQEDSAVYLCASSSSSIRRRGVPGELFFGEGSRLTVL.